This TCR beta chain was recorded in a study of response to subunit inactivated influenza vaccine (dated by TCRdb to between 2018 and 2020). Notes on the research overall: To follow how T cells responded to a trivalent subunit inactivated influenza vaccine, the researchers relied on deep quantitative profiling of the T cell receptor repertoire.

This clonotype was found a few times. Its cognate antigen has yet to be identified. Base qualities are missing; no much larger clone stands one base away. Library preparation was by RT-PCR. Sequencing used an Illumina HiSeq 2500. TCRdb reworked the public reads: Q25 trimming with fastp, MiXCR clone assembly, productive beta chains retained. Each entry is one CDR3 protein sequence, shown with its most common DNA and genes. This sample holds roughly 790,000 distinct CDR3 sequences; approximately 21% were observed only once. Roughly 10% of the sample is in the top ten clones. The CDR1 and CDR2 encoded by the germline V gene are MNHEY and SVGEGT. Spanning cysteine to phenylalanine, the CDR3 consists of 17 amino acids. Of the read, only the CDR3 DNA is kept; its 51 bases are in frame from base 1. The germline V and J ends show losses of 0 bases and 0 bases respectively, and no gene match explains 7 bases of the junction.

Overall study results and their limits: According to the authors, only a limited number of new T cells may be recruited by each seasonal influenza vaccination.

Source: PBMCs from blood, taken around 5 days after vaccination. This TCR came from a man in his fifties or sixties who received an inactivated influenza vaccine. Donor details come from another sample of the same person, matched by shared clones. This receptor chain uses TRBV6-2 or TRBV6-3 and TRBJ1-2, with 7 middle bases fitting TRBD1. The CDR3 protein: CASSYSTGQLTNYGYTF. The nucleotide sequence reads TGTGCCAGCAGTTACTCCACGGGACAGTTGACTAACTATGGCTACACCTTC.